This passage covers 2 T cell receptor beta chains from one sample sequenced in a study of PD-1 blockade in mismatch repair-deficient tumors. TCRdb's copy holds only in-frame clones and misses some; the assay was immunoSEQ multiplex PCR. Here the sample spans over 100,000 clones, over 65% being singletons. Sample: peripheral blood, taken 60 to 65 weeks after starting pembrolizumab. The receptors originated from an adult with mismatch repair-deficient cancer.

This sequence joins TRBV5-1 and TRBJ2-7, with 8 bases lining up with TRBD1. The CDR3 has 12 residues. V was pared by 4 bases and J by 6 bases, with 3 bases of the junction left unmatched. The germline V gene has CDR1 SGHRS and CDR2 YFSETQ. The CDR3 DNA sequence: TGCGCCAGCAGCCGGGACAGGTTCGAGCAGTACTTC. Translating gives CASSRDRFEQYF.

This chain joins TRBV5-1 and TRBJ2-7; D uncertain. Trimming pared 0 bases from V and 2 bases from J, leaving 9 bases between. CDR1 is SGHRS and CDR2 is YFSETQ in the germline V gene. The CDR3 has 14 amino acids. The CDR3 region has the DNA TGCGCCAGCAGCTTGGTCCCGGGCACCTACGAGCAGTACTTC. It codes for CASSLVPGTYEQYF.